Below, 30 T cell receptor beta chains from the same sample are listed, as sequenced in a study of blood T cell repertoires in COVID-19. Libraries were prepared by immunoSEQ multiplex PCR; TCRdb keeps only in-frame clonotypes and omits some of them. The profile shows 15,000 or so clones, around 85% of them singletons. The material sequenced was peripheral blood. Receptor source: a human donor in a cohort sampled during active COVID-19.

The chain employs TRBV6-2 or TRBV6-3 and TRBJ2-3; D might be TRBD1 (6 bases). The CDR3 runs 16 residues. CDR1 is MNHEY, CDR2 SVGEGT, per germline. The V end was cut by 3 bases, the J end by 3 bases, with 16 bases between. CDR3 nucleotide sequence: TGTGCCAGCAGTTATGGGGACGGACAGTCTACAGATACGCAGTATTTT. Translated: CASSYGDGQSTDTQYF.

This chain links TRBV30 with TRBJ1-2; perhaps TRBD1 as D (6 bases). The CDR3 extends over 15 amino acids. Trimming pared 0 bases from V and 9 bases from J, leaving 20 bases between. CDR1 is GTSNPN and CDR2 is SVGIG in the germline V gene (reference sequence). CDR3 sequence: CAWSVKGGLGTSYTF. DNA of the CDR3: TGTGCCTGGAGTGTTAAAGGGGGACTAGGGACGAGCTACACCTTC.

DNA for the CDR3: TGCGCCAGCAGCCCGACAGGGGACAGGCCCTACGAGCAGTACTTC. It encodes CASSPTGDRPYEQYF. V gene TRBV5-1 combines with J gene TRBJ2-7; TRBD1 aligns across 8 bases. The CDR3 sequence is 15 residues long. CDR1 is SGHRS, CDR2 YFSETQ, per germline. The V gene end was trimmed by 4 bases and the J gene end by 2 bases; junction bases not matched to a gene: 8.

This chain joins TRBV19 and TRBJ2-1; a weak D match, TRBD2 (7 bases). CDR1 and CDR2 from the germline V gene are LNHDA and SQIVND (reference sequence). This CDR3 contains 14 residues. Deletions cut 10 bases from V and 5 bases from J, with 18 bases between. The CDR3 is CATGGERGDNEQFF. For the CDR3, the DNA is TGTGCCACCGGGGGCGAGCGGGGTGACAATGAGCAGTTCTTC.

This rearrangement joins TRBV9 to TRBJ2-2, with TRBD1 matching over 11 bases. The V segment lost 5 bases and the J segment 6 bases; nucleotides outside the gene matches: 12. Germline V CDR1 and CDR2: SGDLS, YYNGEE. The CDR3 extends over 17 amino acids. The CDR3 nucleotides read TGTGCCAGCAGTCCCCAAGCGGGACAGGGGGTTTCCGGGGAGCTGTTTTTT. Translated: CASSPQAGQGVSGELFF.

V and J are TRBV19 and TRBJ1-4; D possibly corresponds to TRBD1 (6 bases). The CDR3 contains 14 residues. Trimming stripped 3 bases from V and 8 bases from J, with 13 bases between. The V gene's germline CDR1 is LNHDA and CDR2 SQIVND (reference sequence). In nucleotides, the CDR3 is TGTGCCAGTAGTATGGGACATATTAAGGAAAAACTGTTTTTT. Protein sequence: CASSMGHIKEKLFF.

V and J are TRBV4-3 and TRBJ2-1; D remains ambiguous. The CDR3 has 17 residues. V dropped 0 bases and J dropped 8 bases, with 20 bases sitting between them. Per the germline V gene, CDR1 is LGHNA and CDR2 is YSLEER. The CDR3 is CASSQDSRPHLGYEQFF. Here the CDR3 DNA reads TGCGCCAGCAGCCAAGATTCCAGACCACATCTGGGCTATGAGCAGTTCTTC.

This chain uses TRBV4-3 with TRBJ1-4; perhaps TRBD1 as D (5 bases). Trimming shortened V by 4 bases and J by 6 bases, and 18 bases separated the two germline ends. Germline V gene lookup returns CDR1 LGHNA and CDR2 YSLEER. This CDR3 has 16 amino acids. In nucleotides, the CDR3 is TGCGCCAGCAGCCGCGGGACGGGCAAAGGGGATGAAAAACTGTTTTTT. This encodes CASSRGTGKGDEKLFF.

The chain uses TRBV4-2 and TRBJ1-2; 8 nucleotides align to TRBD1. V trimming: 0 bases; J trimming: 7 bases; junction bases outside the gene matches: 4. The CDR3 spans 14 residues. Germline lookup yields CDR1 LGHNA and CDR2 YNFKEQ. The CDR3 DNA sequence: TGTGCCAGCAGCCAAGATCGACAGGGGTTTGGCTACACCTTC. This codes for CASSQDRQGFGYTF.

This clone was counted a few times. The chain joins TRBV5-1 to TRBJ1-6; TRBD1 agrees at 7 bases. V lost 2 bases and J lost 9; bases outside the gene matches: 11. The CDR3 covers 16 residues. Germline-derived CDR1 and CDR2 are SGHRS and YFSETQ. In DNA, the CDR3 is TGCGCCAGCAGCTTTTATCCGGGACAGCAAAGTTCACCCCTCCACTTT. As protein: CASSFYPGQQSSPLHF.

The J gene is TRBJ1-4, the V gene TRBV4-3, with D unresolved. Deletions cut 2 bases from V and 7 bases from J, with 8 bases between. The CDR3 has 13 residues. Germline CDR1 LGHNA, CDR2 YSLEER. The CDR3 reads CASSQNTREKLFF. CDR3 bases: TGCGCCAGCAGCCAAAATACTCGTGAAAAACTGTTTTTT.

The chain joins TRBV10-3 to TRBJ1-4; D is perhaps TRBD1 (6 bases). The length of the CDR3 is 17 residues. Germline CDR1 and CDR2: ENHRY and SYGVKD. The V and J ends lost 2 bases and 5 bases respectively, with 18 bases between them. In DNA, the CDR3 is TGTGCCATCAGTGAGAGGGGGTTGGCAGGTGAAAATGAAAAACTGTTTTTT. It codes for CAISERGLAGENEKLFF.

The chain employs TRBV2 and TRBJ1-5, with D possibly TRBD1 on 5 matching bases. V was cut by 5 bases and J by 2 bases, with 13 bases left in between. This CDR3 spans 15 amino acids. Germline CDR1 SNHLY, CDR2 FYNNEI. The CDR3 spells CASSLRGDGNQPQHF. For the CDR3, the DNA is TGTGCCAGCAGTCTACGGGGGGACGGCAATCAGCCCCAGCATTTT.

The genes are TRBV7-9 and TRBJ2-7; D not certain. Trimming shortened V by 0 bases and J by 5 bases, and 5 bases separated the two germline ends. The CDR3 totals 12 residues. Germline CDR1 reads SEHNR; CDR2 reads FQNEAQ (reference sequence). The CDR3 loop reads CASSLAAHEQYF. CDR3 sequence (DNA): TGTGCCAGCAGCTTAGCGGCACACGAGCAGTACTTC.

A single count supports this clone. The chain links TRBV7-2 to TRBJ2-7, with D uncertain. This CDR3 has 12 amino acids. V lost 1 base to trimming and J lost 7 bases, with 8 bases between them. Per the germline V gene, CDR1 is SGHTA and CDR2 is FQGNSA. CDR3 sequence reads: CASSLGYNEQYF. CDR3 nucleotide sequence: TGTGCCAGCAGCTTAGGTTACAATGAGCAGTACTTC. Complete variable domain (other parts from reference TRBV7-2 and TRBJ2-7): GAGVSQSPSNKVTEKGKDVELRCDPISGHTALYWYRQSLGQGLEFLIYFQGNSAPDKSGLPSDRFSAERTGGSVSTLTIQRTQQEDSAVYLCASSLGYNEQYFGPGTRLTVT.

This clone was detected only once. This rearrangement joins TRBV19 to TRBJ1-2; no firm D call. The CDR3 extends over 14 amino acids. The germline CDR1 and CDR2 sequences are LNHDA and SQIVND (reference sequence). V was trimmed by 3 bases and J by 4 bases, leaving 12 bases between them. CDR3 region: CASSIASLGYGYTF. CDR3 DNA: TGTGCCAGTAGTATCGCGTCACTTGGCTATGGCTACACCTTC.

This clone was detected a few times. This chain uses TRBV6-1 with TRBJ1-5; D is ambiguous. V was cut by 3 bases and J by 4 bases, with 19 bases left in between. Germline V gene data show CDR1 as MNHNS and CDR2 as SASEGT. There are 17 residues in the CDR3. As DNA, the CDR3 is TGTGCCAGCAGTGAGGGCTTTGACTCTGCGGGGAATCAGCCCCAGCATTTT. Protein sequence: CASSEGFDSAGNQPQHF.

The chain joins TRBV19 to TRBJ1-5; no firm D call. The length of the CDR3 is 12 residues. Germline CDR1 and CDR2: LNHDA and SQIVND (reference sequence). The V gene lost 7 bases and the J gene lost 2 bases, with 6 bases spanning the gap. The CDR3 nucleotides read TGTGCCAGTACGCGGGGCAATCAGCCCCAGCATTTT. It codes for CASTRGNQPQHF.

The rearrangement joins TRBV2 to TRBJ1-5; D unclear. The CDR3 extends over 12 amino acids. Germline V gives CDR1 SNHLY, CDR2 FYNNEI. Between the trimmed V and J ends, which lost 10 bases and 6 bases, there was a span of 13 bases. CDR3 in amino acids: CATKGETQPQHF. DNA for the CDR3: TGTGCCACCAAGGGAGAGACTCAGCCCCAGCATTTT. Full variable domain (rest looked up from reference TRBV2 and TRBJ1-5): EPEVTQTPSHQVTQMGQEVILRCVPISNHLYFYWYRQILGQKVEFLVSFYNNEISEKSEIFDDQFSVERPDGSNFTLKIRSTKLEDSAMYFCATKGETQPQHFGDGTRLSIL.

This CDR3 reads CASSLSEYTTQYF. In nucleotides, the CDR3 is TGTGCCAGCAGTTTATCGGAGTATACTACGCAGTATTTT. The chain joins TRBV27 to TRBJ2-3, with D unclear. This CDR3 contains 13 residues. CDR1 and CDR2 (germline): MNHEY, SMNVEV (reference sequence). The V end lost 0 bases, the J end lost 8 bases, and 9 bases lay between the germline ends.

A single count supports this clone. The chain combines TRBV19 with TRBJ1-1, with 7 bases that match TRBD1. The junction had 6 bases not matched to a gene; V was cut back by 3 bases and J by 5 bases. From germline, CDR1 is LNHDA and CDR2 SQIVND (reference sequence). There are 14 residues in the CDR3. CDR3 sequence (DNA): TGTGCCAGTAGTATGAGGGGGCGAATGACTGAAGCTTTCTTT. The encoded protein is CASSMRGRMTEAFF. The entire variable domain, with the rest obtained from reference TRBV19 and TRBJ1-1, is as follows: DGGITQSPKYLFRKEGQNVTLSCEQNLNHDAMYWYRQDPGQGLRLIYYSQIVNDFQKGDIAEGYSVSREKKESFPLTVTSAQKNPTAFYLCASSMRGRMTEAFFGQGTRLTVV.

The chain uses TRBV7-8 and TRBJ2-7; D gene unclear. This CDR3 has 14 residues. The V and J ends lost 2 bases and 2 bases respectively, with 10 bases between them. Germline V gene lookup returns CDR1 SGHVS and CDR2 FQNEAQ. The CDR3 sequence: CASSLSTETYEQYF. DNA of the CDR3: TGTGCCAGCAGCTTATCAACGGAGACCTACGAGCAGTACTTC.

This chain links TRBV27 with TRBJ2-5, with 10 bases that match TRBD2. V trimming: 2 bases; J trimming: 4 bases; junction bases outside the gene matches: 13. Per germline, CDR1 MNHEY and CDR2 SMNVEV (reference sequence). This CDR3 contains 18 residues. For the CDR3, the DNA is TGTGCCAGCAGTTTAAGGAGGTCTGCTAGCGGGGGCGGAGAGACCCAGTACTTC. Amino acids: CASSLRRSASGGGETQYF.

This clone was detected only a few times. V gene TRBV19 combines with J gene TRBJ1-3; D not certain. V was shortened by 3 bases and J by 3 bases, with 3 bases between the two germline ends. CDR3 size: 12 residues. Germline CDR1 and CDR2: LNHDA and SQIVND (reference sequence). This CDR3 is CASSIRGNTIYF. Written as DNA, the CDR3 is TGTGCCAGTAGTATCCGTGGAAACACCATATATTTT.

This clone was counted between two and nine times. CDR3 protein: CADTGLEDQPQHF. The CDR3 DNA is TGTGCCGATACAGGGTTAGAGGATCAGCCCCAGCATTTT. The rearrangement uses TRBV30 and TRBJ1-5; D might be TRBD1 (6 bases). CDR1 GTSNPN and CDR2 SVGIG come from the germline V gene (reference sequence). The V end lost 8 bases, the J end lost 5 bases, and 16 bases lay between the germline ends. CDR3 length equals 13 residues. The whole variable domain, filled in from reference TRBV30 and TRBJ1-5, reads SQTIHQWPATLVQPVGSPLSLECTVEGTSNPNLYWYRQAAGRGLQLLFYSVGIGQISSEVPQNLSASRPQDRQFILSSKKLLLSDSGFYLCADTGLEDQPQHFGDGTRLSIL.

The CDR3 sequence: CASSEQVTGHQPQHF. CDR3 sequence (DNA): TGTGCCAGCAGTGAACAGGTGACAGGGCATCAGCCCCAGCATTTT. V gene TRBV6-1 combines with J gene TRBJ1-5; 7 positions agree with TRBD1. V trimming: 2 bases; J trimming: 5 bases; junction bases outside the gene matches: 6. Germline V gene data show CDR1 as MNHNS and CDR2 as SASEGT. The CDR3 has 15 residues.

This chain joins TRBV6-2 or TRBV6-3 and TRBJ1-2; D not resolved. The CDR3 sequence is 14 residues long. Germline V gene lookup returns CDR1 MNHEY and CDR2 SVGEGT. The V end lost 2 bases, the J end lost 1 base, and 8 bases lay between the germline ends. In nucleotides, the CDR3 is TGTGCCAGCAGTTACCTTGGCTTTAACTATGGCTACACCTTC. Translating it yields CASSYLGFNYGYTF.

V is TRBV5-1 and J is TRBJ2-5, with 10 nucleotides matching TRBD1. Trimming cost V 4 bases and J 5 bases; bases outside gene matches: 17. Germline loops: CDR1 SGHRS, CDR2 YFSETQ. This CDR3 has 18 residues. This chain's CDR3 is CASSRRRGGQGWRETQYF. The CDR3 DNA is TGCGCCAGCAGCCGCCGGCGCGGGGGACAGGGGTGGAGGGAGACCCAGTACTTC. The variable domain in full, with the rest retrieved from reference TRBV5-1 and TRBJ2-5, is KAGVTQTPRYLIKTRGQQVTLSCSPISGHRSVSWYQQTPGQGLQFLFEYFSETQRNKGNFPGRFSGRQFSNSRSEMNVSTLELGDSALYLCASSRRRGGQGWRETQYFGPGTRLLVL.

This clone was detected a few times. This chain links TRBV5-4 with TRBJ1-6; TRBD1 matches at 8 bases. V lost 0 bases to trimming and J lost 9 bases; unmatched junction nucleotides: 5. The CDR3 contains 15 residues. Germline V lookup: CDR1 SGHNT, CDR2 YYREEE (reference sequence). The CDR3 protein is CASSLGAGGFSPLHF. The CDR3 DNA reads as TGTGCCAGCAGCTTGGGCGCAGGGGGCTTTTCACCCCTCCACTTT.

The rearrangement links TRBV15 to TRBJ1-4; D remains ambiguous. Trimming removed 0 bases from V and 5 bases from J, with 13 bases in between. This CDR3 spans 16 amino acids. Germline loops: CDR1 LNHNV, CDR2 YYDKDF (reference sequence). CDR3 amino acids: CATSREHSTLNEKLFF. The CDR3 DNA follows: TGTGCCACCAGCAGAGAACACAGTACATTAAATGAAAAACTGTTTTTT.